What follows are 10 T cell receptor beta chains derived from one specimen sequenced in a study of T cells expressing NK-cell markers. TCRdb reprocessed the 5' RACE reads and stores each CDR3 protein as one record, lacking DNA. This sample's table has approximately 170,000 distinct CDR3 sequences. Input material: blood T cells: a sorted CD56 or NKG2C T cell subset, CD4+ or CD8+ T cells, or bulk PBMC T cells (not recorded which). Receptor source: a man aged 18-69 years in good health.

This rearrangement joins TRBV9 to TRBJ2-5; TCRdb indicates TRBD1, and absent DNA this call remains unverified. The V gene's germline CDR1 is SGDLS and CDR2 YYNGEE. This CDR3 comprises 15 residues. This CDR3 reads CASSVGPGGGETQYF.

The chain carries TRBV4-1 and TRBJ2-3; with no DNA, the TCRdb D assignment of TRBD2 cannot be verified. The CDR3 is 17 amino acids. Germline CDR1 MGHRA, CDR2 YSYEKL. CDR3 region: CASSHAIAGGSTDTQYF.

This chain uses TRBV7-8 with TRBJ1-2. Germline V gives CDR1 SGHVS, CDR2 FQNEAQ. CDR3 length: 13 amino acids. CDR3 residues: CASSLAQGYGYTF.

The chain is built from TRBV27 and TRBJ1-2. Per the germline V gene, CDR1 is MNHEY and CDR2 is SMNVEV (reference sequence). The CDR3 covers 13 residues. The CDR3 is CASSLFPNYGYTF.

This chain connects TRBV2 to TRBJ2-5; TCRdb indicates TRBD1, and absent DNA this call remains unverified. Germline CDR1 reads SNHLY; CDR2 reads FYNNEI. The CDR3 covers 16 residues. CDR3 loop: CASSENRDGGQETQYF.

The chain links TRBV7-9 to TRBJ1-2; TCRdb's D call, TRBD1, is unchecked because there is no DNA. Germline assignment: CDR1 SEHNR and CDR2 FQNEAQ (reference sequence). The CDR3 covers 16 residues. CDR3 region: CASSDSGTGSNYGYTF.

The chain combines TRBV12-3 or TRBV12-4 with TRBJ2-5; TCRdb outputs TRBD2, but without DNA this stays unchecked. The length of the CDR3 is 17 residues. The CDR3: CASSLTSGGTSQETQYF.

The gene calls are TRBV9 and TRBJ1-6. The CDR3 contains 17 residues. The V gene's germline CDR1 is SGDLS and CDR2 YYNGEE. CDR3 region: CASSRFELSSYNSPLHF.

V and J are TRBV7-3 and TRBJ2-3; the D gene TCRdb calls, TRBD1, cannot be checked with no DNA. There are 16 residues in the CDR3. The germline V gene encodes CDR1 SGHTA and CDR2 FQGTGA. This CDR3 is CASSFPGTEGTDTQYF.

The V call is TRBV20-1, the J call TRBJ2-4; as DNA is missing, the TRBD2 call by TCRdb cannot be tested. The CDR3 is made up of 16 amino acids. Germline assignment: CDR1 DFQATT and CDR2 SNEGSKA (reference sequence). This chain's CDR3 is CSHTGTSGFGSNIQYF.